Shown below are 25 T cell receptor beta chains from a single sample sequenced in a study. The TRBV12-4/TRBJ1-2 clonotypes were amplified using barcode primers with ligated adaptors. TCRdb recomputed calls from the multiplex PCR reads with MiXCR, one row per CDR3 protein. Of fewer than 1,500 distinct CDR3 sequences listed, roughly a third are singletons. Source material: memory CD4+ T cells sorted from blood. Described subset: memory CD4+ T cells, CD4+CD45RO+CD25-. The receptors were gathered from a female donor with breast cancer.

The chain recombines TRBV12-3 or TRBV12-4 with TRBJ1-2; D uncertain. This CDR3 is 13 amino acids long. V lost 3 bases, J lost 7 bases, and 12 bases lay in between. CDR3 sequence reads: CASSLRELAGYTF. In nucleotides, the CDR3 is TGTGCCAGCAGTTTGAGGGAATTGGCTGGCTACACCTTC.

This clonotype is categorized as large (0.1 to 1%). The chain links TRBV12-3 or TRBV12-4 to TRBJ1-2; D might be TRBD1 (5 bases). This CDR3 has 13 amino acids. V was shortened by 3 bases and J by 2 bases, with 7 bases between the two germline ends. The CDR3 loop is CASSFKGNYGYTF. The DNA of the CDR3 is TGTGCCAGCAGTTTTAAGGGGAACTATGGCTACACCTTC.

This chain's CDR3 is CASSPTTGKGYTF. CDR3 bases: TGTGCCAGCAGTCCCACGACAGGAAAAGGCTACACCTTC. This chain uses TRBV12-3 or TRBV12-4 with TRBJ1-2, with a weak D call TRBD1 (6 bases). V gave up 5 bases and J gave up 8 bases, with 15 bases separating them. CDR3 size: 13 residues.

This clonotype is judged medium-sized. The chain links TRBV12-3 or TRBV12-4 to TRBJ1-2, with a tentative D call TRBD1 (5 bases). Trimming took 8 bases from V and 8 from J, leaving 21 bases between them. The CDR3 consists of 14 residues. CDR3 bases: TGTGCCAGCTCCCCTACGGGTGGGGCGCAAGGCTACACCTTC. This sequence encodes CASSPTGGAQGYTF.

This clonotype was picked up one time. The chain has TRBV12-3 or TRBV12-4 and TRBJ1-2, with D hard to call. The CDR3 extends over 12 amino acids. The V end lost 6 bases, the J end lost 4 bases, and 9 bases lay between the germline ends. The CDR3 here is CASSDTSYGYTF. CDR3 nucleotides: TGTGCCAGCAGCGACACCTCCTATGGCTACACCTTC.

V and J are TRBV12-3 or TRBV12-4 and TRBJ1-2; no clear D. This CDR3 has 11 residues. V gave up 7 bases and J gave up 7 bases, with 10 bases separating them. CDR3 sequence (DNA): TGTGCCAGCACCCGTCGGAGTGGCTACACCTTC. Translated: CASTRRSGYTF.

This clonotype is labeled as medium-sized (0.01 to 0.1%). The chain links TRBV12-3 or TRBV12-4 to TRBJ1-2, with D perhaps matching TRBD1 (6 bases). The CDR3 contains 14 residues. Trimming took off 7 bases at V and 0 bases at J, with 12 bases between the two ends. CDR3 loop: CASTTGFSNYGYTF. The CDR3 bases are TGTGCCAGCACAACAGGGTTCTCTAACTATGGCTACACCTTC.

This clonotype appeared a few times. This sequence joins TRBV12-3 or TRBV12-4 and TRBJ1-2, with 9 bases aligning to TRBD1. V trimming: 7 bases; J trimming: 6 bases; junction bases outside the gene matches: 6. This CDR3 is 13 amino acids long. The CDR3 region has the DNA TGTGCCAGCATCCAGGGACAGGGCGATGGCTACACCTTC. As protein: CASIQGQGDGYTF.

This clonotype is large by share. CDR3 region: CASSFASYGYTF. DNA for the CDR3: TGTGCCAGCAGTTTCGCCAGCTATGGCTACACCTTC. The chain recombines TRBV12-3 or TRBV12-4 with TRBJ1-2; D is undetermined. Trimming stripped 3 bases from V and 4 bases from J, with 6 bases between. The CDR3 is 12 residues long.

This clonotype ranks as medium-sized. This rearrangement joins TRBV12-3 or TRBV12-4 to TRBJ1-2; D unresolved. This CDR3 contains 14 residues. V dropped 3 bases and J dropped 3 bases, with 11 bases sitting between them. CDR3 coding DNA: TGTGCCAGCAGTTTTCGGACGGGGTACTATGGCTACACCTTC. It specifies CASSFRTGYYGYTF.

The rearrangement uses TRBV12-3 or TRBV12-4 and TRBJ1-2; D perhaps matches TRBD1 (6 bases). The germline V and J ends were trimmed by 8 bases and 4 bases, with 14 bases remaining between them. The CDR3 contains 13 residues. The DNA of the CDR3 is TGTGCCAGCGGACTGGACAGCCTCTATGGCTACACCTTC. Its protein product is CASGLDSLYGYTF.

Sample share makes this clonotype large. The chain is built from TRBV12-3 or TRBV12-4 and TRBJ1-2; no clear D gene. This CDR3 spans 15 amino acids. V was pared by 5 bases and J by 3 bases, with 16 bases between. The CDR3 spells CASSPSSRSYYGYTF. Written as DNA, the CDR3 is TGTGCCAGCAGTCCCTCATCCCGGAGCTACTATGGCTACACCTTC.

By frequency in the sample, this clonotype is large. This CDR3 reads CASSLGNYGYTF. CDR3 nucleotides: TGTGCCAGCAGTTTAGGGAACTATGGCTACACCTTC. The J gene is TRBJ1-2, the V gene TRBV12-3 or TRBV12-4; D ambiguous. V lost 1 base and J 2 bases, leaving 2 bases between the germline ends. The CDR3 length is 12 residues.

This clonotype occurred once. The chain uses TRBV12-3 or TRBV12-4 and TRBJ1-2; TRBD1 matches 9 bases. The CDR3 is 15 residues long. J lost 2 bases, V lost 3 bases, and 4 bases had no gene match. This CDR3 is CASSFMGQGNYGYTF. The CDR3, as DNA: TGTGCCAGCAGTTTCATGGGACAGGGAAACTATGGCTACACCTTC.

This clonotype has more than one count but fewer than ten. The chain couples TRBV12-3 or TRBV12-4 to TRBJ1-2, with 9 nucleotides matching TRBD1. This CDR3 is built from 13 residues. V was clipped by 5 bases and J by 8 bases; unmatched bases: 6. CDR3 residues: CASSKGQGGGYTF. The CDR3, as DNA: TGTGCCAGCAGTAAGGGACAGGGCGGCGGCTACACCTTC.

Sample share makes this clonotype medium-sized. The chain links TRBV12-3 or TRBV12-4 to TRBJ1-2, with D possibly being TRBD1 (6 bases). Trimming removed 4 bases at V and 4 bases at J, with 7 bases between. There are 12 residues in the CDR3. The CDR3 DNA reads TGTGCCAGCAGTTCAGGGGCCTATGGCTACACCTTC. It codes for CASSSGAYGYTF.

The sample holds a few counts of this clonotype. The V and J genes are TRBV12-3 or TRBV12-4 and TRBJ1-2; 10 bases are shared with TRBD1. The CDR3 length is 16 residues. J gave up 5 bases and V 6 bases, and 12 bases lay outside the gene matches. The chain's CDR3 is CASSRSGTGVNYGYTF. In nucleotides, the CDR3 is TGTGCCAGCAGCCGGTCCGGGACAGGGGTTAATTATGGCTACACCTTC.

This chain uses TRBV12-3 or TRBV12-4 with TRBJ1-2; 8 bases are shared with TRBD1. The CDR3 runs 13 residues. V gave up 5 bases and J gave up 10 bases; unmatched junction bases: 9. CDR3 nucleotide sequence: TGTGCCAGCAGTGCGGGACAGGAGACCTTCTACACCTTC. The encoded protein is CASSAGQETFYTF.

The J gene is TRBJ1-2, the V gene TRBV12-3 or TRBV12-4, with a possible D match to TRBD1 (5 bases). The CDR3 loop spans 13 amino acids. With 4 bases removed from V and 2 bases from J, the gap between germline ends came to 8 bases. The CDR3 spells CASSSGTNYGYTF. CDR3 bases: TGTGCCAGCAGTTCGGGGACCAACTATGGCTACACCTTC.

CDR3: CASSLSDASYTF. DNA of the CDR3: TGTGCCAGCAGCTTATCAGACGCGTCCTACACCTTC. The chain joins TRBV12-3 or TRBV12-4 to TRBJ1-2; D not resolved. The CDR3 has 12 residues. Deletions cut 6 bases from V and 10 bases from J, with 15 bases between.

This clonotype is large within its sample. At one boundary the junction diverges from the germline segment, which might be a read error. The genes are TRBV12-3 or TRBV12-4 and TRBJ1-2, with unresolved D. The CDR3 totals 11 residues. CDR3 amino acids: CASRLVRDYTF. For the CDR3, the DNA is TGTGCCAGCAGATTAGTCCGGGACTACACCTTC.

This clonotype was observed a few times. V usage is TRBV12-3 or TRBV12-4 and J usage is TRBJ1-2; the match to TRBD1 covers 7 bases. J was trimmed by 4 bases and V by 4 bases; bases with no gene match: 3. The CDR3 loop spans 13 amino acids. CDR3 in DNA: TGTGCCAGCAGTTCCCGGGACAGCTATGGCTACACCTTC. This gives the protein CASSSRDSYGYTF.

By sample share, this clonotype is medium-sized. The rearrangement joins TRBV12-3 or TRBV12-4 to TRBJ1-2, with a tentative D call TRBD1 (6 bases). Deletions cut 1 base from V and 3 bases from J, with 12 bases between. This CDR3 comprises 15 residues. The CDR3 DNA is TGTGCCAGCAGTTTAGGGCGCCAGGGGTACTATGGCTACACCTTC. Amino acid sequence: CASSLGRQGYYGYTF.

The CDR3 here is CASSGADYGYTF. CDR3 nucleotides: TGTGCCAGCAGTGGGGCGGACTATGGCTACACCTTC. The chain links TRBV12-3 or TRBV12-4 to TRBJ1-2; TRBD1 might be the D (5 bases). V dropped 5 bases and J dropped 3 bases, with 7 bases sitting between them. The CDR3 is 12 residues long.

This clonotype was recorded many times. The chain has TRBV12-3 or TRBV12-4 and TRBJ1-2; weak D call: TRBD1 (5 bases). The V and J ends lost 6 bases and 10 bases respectively, with 21 bases between them. This CDR3 contains 14 residues. The CDR3 reads CASRSHGETGHYTF. Here the CDR3 DNA reads TGTGCCAGCAGGTCCCACGGGGAGACCGGACACTACACCTTC.